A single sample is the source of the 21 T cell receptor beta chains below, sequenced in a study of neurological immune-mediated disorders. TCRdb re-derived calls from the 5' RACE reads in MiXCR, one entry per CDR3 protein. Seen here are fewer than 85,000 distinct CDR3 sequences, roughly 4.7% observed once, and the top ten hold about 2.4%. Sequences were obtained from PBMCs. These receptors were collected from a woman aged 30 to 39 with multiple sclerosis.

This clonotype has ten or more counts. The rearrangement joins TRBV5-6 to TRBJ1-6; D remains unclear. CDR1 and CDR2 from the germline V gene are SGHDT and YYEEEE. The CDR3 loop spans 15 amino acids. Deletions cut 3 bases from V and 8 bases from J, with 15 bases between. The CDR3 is CASSYAGSFDSPLHF. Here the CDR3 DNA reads TGTGCCAGCAGCTATGCCGGGTCCTTTGATTCACCCCTCCACTTT.

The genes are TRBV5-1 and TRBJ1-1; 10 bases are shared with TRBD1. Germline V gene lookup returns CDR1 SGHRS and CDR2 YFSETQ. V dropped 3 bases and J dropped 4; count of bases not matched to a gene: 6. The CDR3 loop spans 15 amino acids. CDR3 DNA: TGCGCCAGCAGCTGGGACAGGGGAGATGGCACTGAAGCTTTCTTT. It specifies CASSWDRGDGTEAFF. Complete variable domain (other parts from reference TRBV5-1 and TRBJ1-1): KAGVTQTPRYLIKTRGQQVTLSCSPISGHRSVSWYQQTPGQGLQFLFEYFSETQRNKGNFPGRFSGRQFSNSRSEMNVSTLELGDSALYLCASSWDRGDGTEAFFGQGTRLTVV.

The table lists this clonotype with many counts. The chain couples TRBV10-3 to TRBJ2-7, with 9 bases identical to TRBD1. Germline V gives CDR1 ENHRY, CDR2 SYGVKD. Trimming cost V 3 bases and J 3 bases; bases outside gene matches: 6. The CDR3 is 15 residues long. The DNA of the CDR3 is TGTGCCATCAGTGATGCCGGGACAGGGATCTACGAGCAGTACTTC. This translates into CAISDAGTGIYEQYF.

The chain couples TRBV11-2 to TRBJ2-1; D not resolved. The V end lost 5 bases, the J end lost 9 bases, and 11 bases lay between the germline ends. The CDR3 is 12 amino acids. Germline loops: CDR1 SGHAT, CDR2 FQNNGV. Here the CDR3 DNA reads TGTGCCAGCAGCCGAGGCGTCGGTGAGCAGTTCTTC. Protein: CASSRGVGEQFF.

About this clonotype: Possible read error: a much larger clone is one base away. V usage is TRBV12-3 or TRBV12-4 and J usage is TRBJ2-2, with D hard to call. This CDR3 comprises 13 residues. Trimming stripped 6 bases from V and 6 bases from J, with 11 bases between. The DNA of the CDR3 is TGTGCCAGCAGCGAGGTCCGACCCGGGGAGCTGTTTTTT. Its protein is CASSEVRPGELFF.

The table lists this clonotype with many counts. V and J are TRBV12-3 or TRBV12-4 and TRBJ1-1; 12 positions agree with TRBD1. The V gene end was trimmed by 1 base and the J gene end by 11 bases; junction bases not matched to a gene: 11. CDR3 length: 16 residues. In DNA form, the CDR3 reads TGTGCCAGCAGTTTAGTCGCTGGCGGGACAGGGGGCCAGGCTTTCTTT. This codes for CASSLVAGGTGGQAFF.

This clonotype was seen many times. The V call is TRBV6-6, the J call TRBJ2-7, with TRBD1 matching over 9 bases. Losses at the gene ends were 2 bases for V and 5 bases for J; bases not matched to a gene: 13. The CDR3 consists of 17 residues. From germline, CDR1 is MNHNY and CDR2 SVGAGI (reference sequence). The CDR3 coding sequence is TGTGCCAGCAGTTACCTACGACAGGGGGTCGTCGGCAACGAGCAGTACTTC. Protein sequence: CASSYLRQGVVGNEQYF.

The CDR3 region is CASSPGTGGPETQYF. The CDR3 coding sequence is TGTGCCAGCAGCCCGGGAACCGGCGGCCCAGAGACCCAGTACTTC. V gene TRBV4-2 combines with J gene TRBJ2-5, with a possible D match to TRBD2 (5 bases). Germline CDR1 and CDR2: LGHNA and YNFKEQ. The CDR3 is made up of 15 amino acids. V was trimmed by 4 bases and J by 4 bases, leaving 16 bases between them.

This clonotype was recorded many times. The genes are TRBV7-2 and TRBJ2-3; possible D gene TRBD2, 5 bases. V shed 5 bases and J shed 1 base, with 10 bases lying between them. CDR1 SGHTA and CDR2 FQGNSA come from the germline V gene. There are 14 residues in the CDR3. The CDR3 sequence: CASSLTSGTDTQYF. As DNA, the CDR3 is TGTGCCAGCAGCCTAACTAGTGGCACAGATACGCAGTATTTT.

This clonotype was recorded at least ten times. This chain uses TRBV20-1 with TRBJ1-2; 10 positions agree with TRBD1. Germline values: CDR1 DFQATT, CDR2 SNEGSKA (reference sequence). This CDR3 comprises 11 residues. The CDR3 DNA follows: TGCAGGACAGGGGGCGTCTGGGGCTACACCTTC. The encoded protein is CRTGGVWGYTF.

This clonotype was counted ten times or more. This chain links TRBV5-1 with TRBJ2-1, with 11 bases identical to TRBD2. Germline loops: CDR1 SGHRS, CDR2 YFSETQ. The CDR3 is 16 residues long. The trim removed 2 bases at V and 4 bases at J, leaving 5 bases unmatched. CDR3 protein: CASSFLLAGGYNEQFF. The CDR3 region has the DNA TGCGCCAGCAGCTTTCTCCTAGCGGGGGGTTACAATGAGCAGTTCTTC.

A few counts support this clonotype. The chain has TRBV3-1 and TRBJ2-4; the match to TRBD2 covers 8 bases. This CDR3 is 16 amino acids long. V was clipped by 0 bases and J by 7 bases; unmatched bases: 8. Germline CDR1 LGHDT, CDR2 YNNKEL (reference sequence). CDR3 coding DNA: TGTGCCAGCAGCCAAGACCCAAGCGGGAGTAATAACATTCAGTACTTC. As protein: CASSQDPSGSNNIQYF.

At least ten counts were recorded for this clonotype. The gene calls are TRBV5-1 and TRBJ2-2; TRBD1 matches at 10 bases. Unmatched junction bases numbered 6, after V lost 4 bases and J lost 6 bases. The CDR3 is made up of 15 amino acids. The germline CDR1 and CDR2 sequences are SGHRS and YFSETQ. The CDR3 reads CASSQGQGRPGELFF. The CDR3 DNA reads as TGCGCCAGCAGCCAGGGACAGGGGCGCCCCGGGGAGCTGTTTTTT.

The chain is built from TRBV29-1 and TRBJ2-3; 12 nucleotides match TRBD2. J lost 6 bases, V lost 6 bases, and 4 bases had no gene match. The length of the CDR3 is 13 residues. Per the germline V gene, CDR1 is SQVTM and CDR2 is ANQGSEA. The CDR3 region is CSVVTSGRDTQYF. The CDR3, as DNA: TGCAGCGTCGTCACTAGCGGGAGGGATACGCAGTATTTT.

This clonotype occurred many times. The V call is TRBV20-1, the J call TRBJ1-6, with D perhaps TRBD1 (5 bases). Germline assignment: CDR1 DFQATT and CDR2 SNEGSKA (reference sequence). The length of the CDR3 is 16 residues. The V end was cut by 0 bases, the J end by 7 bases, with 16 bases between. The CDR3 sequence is CSARDSARDPNSPLHF. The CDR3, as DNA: TGCAGTGCTAGAGATTCGGCCCGGGACCCAAATTCACCCCTCCACTTT.

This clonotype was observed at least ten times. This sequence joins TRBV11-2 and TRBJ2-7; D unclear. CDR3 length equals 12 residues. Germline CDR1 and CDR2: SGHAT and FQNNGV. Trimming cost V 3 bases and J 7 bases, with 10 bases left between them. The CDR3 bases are TGTGCCAGCAGCTTCGATATCGGGGAGCAGTACGTC. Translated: CASSFDIGEQYV.

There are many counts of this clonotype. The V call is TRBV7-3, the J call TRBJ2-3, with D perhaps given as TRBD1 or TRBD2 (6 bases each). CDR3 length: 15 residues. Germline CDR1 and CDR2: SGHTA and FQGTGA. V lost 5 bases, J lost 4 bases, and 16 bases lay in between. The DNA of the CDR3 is TGTGCCAGCAGCCCCAGGGGACTGGCGGCAGATACGCAGTATTTT. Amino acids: CASSPRGLAADTQYF.

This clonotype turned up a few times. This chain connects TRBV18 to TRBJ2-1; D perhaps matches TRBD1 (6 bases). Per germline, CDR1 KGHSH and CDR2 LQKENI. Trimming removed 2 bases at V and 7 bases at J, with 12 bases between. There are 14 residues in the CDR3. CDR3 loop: CASSPETGNNEQFF. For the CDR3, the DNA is TGTGCCAGCTCACCAGAGACAGGCAATAATGAGCAGTTCTTC.

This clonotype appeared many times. For the CDR3, the DNA is TGTGCCACCAGTGAGGCGGGAGGAGGAGGTGAGCAGTTCTTC. Protein: CATSEAGGGGEQFF. The chain recombines TRBV24-1 with TRBJ2-1; 8 bases align to TRBD2. J gave up 9 bases and V 4 bases, and 7 bases lay outside the gene matches. CDR1 is KGHDR and CDR2 is SFDVKD in the germline V gene. This CDR3 comprises 14 residues.

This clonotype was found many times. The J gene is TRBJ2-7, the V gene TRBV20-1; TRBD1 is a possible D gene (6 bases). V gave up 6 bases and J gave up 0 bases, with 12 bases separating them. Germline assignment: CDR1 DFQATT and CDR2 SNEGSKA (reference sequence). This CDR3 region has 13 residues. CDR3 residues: CSAVRGSSYEQYF. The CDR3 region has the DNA TGCAGTGCCGTCAGGGGAAGCTCCTACGAGCAGTACTTC.

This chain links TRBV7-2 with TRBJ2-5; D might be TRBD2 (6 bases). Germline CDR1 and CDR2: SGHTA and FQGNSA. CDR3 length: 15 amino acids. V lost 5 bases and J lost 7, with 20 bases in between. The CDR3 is CASSGKGSGGGTQYF. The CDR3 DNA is TGTGCCAGCAGCGGGAAGGGTAGCGGAGGCGGGACCCAGTACTTC.